This T cell receptor beta chain was recovered during a study of T cell responses to AZD1222 COVID-19 vaccine. Whole-study results and caveats: Donors in the cohort were predominantly white British and more often female, and clonal diversity was possibly underestimated.

The CDR3 has 12 residues. Trimming left V 2 bases short and J 5 bases short, with 6 bases between. In germline, CDR1 is ENHRY, CDR2 SYGVKD. Combined were second doses at about 4 or about 12 weeks. Assay: immunoSEQ multiplex PCR; the TCRdb copy retains only in-frame clones and omits some. In the table there are approximately 150,000 clones, approximately 89% of which are singletons. Only one count was recorded for this clone. The antigen is not known. This receptor was taken from an adult who received the AZD1222 COVID-19 vaccine. The gene calls are TRBV10-3 and TRBJ2-5; D ambiguous. The source was peripheral blood, collected 28 days after the second AZD1222 dose. CDR3 sequence reads: CAISEARETQYF. The CDR3 DNA reads as TGTGCCATCAGTGAGGCGCGGGAGACCCAGTACTTC.